A single sample gave rise to the 24 T cell receptor beta chains below, sequenced in a study of CD8 T cells in Susac syndrome (dated by TCRdb to about 2019). Preparation of the library involved the immunoSEQ multiplex PCR assay. RNA was extracted using the RNeasy kit, and roughly 0.5 to 1 ug of the RNA was reverse transcribed with random hexamers. TCRdb reprocessed the public reads (quality trimming at Q25 with fastp, clone calling with MiXCR) and kept in-frame beta chains. Here each entry gathers all rows of one CDR3 protein and keeps the most common genes and DNA. This sample comprises 160,000 or so distinct CDR3 sequences, under 95% of them detected only once. Over 0.095% of the sample goes to the ten largest clones. The sample taken for sequencing was CD4+ T cells from PBMCs. The receptors here all came from a human donor with Susac syndrome.

The chain uses TRBV24-1 and TRBJ2-3; TRBD1 aligns across 9 bases. Germline assignment: CDR1 KGHDR and CDR2 SFDVKD. The CDR3 covers 15 residues. V trimming: 7 bases; J trimming: 3 bases; junction bases outside the gene matches: 7. CDR3 coding DNA: TGTGCCACCAGCGAACCGGGACAGGGTACAGATACGCAGTATTTT. Encoded protein: CATSEPGQGTDTQYF.

V is TRBV19 and J is TRBJ2-1; 7 bases are shared with TRBD2. The germline V gene encodes CDR1 LNHDA and CDR2 SQIVND (reference sequence). V was pared by 4 bases and J by 4 bases, with 4 bases of the junction left unmatched. The CDR3 has 14 residues. This CDR3 is CASSTSSGYNEQFF. In nucleotides, the CDR3 is TGTGCCAGTAGTACGTCTAGCGGATACAATGAGCAGTTCTTC.

The J gene is TRBJ2-2, the V gene TRBV20-1; D is unresolved. This CDR3 contains 14 residues. V lost 3 bases and J 4 bases, leaving 12 bases between the germline ends. CDR1 is DFQATT, CDR2 SNEGSKA, per germline (reference sequence). CDR3 protein: CSASIRAATGELFF. The CDR3 bases are TGCAGTGCTAGCATACGGGCCGCCACCGGGGAGCTGTTTTTT.

The chain employs TRBV14 and TRBJ1-1; no clear D. The germline gives CDR1 SGHDN, CDR2 FVKESK. The CDR3 is made up of 14 amino acids. The germline V and J ends were trimmed by 7 bases and 6 bases, with 18 bases remaining between them. The CDR3 is CASTRAVNSAEAFF. For the CDR3, the DNA is TGTGCCAGCACTAGGGCTGTTAACTCTGCTGAAGCTTTCTTT.

The chain is built from TRBV3-1 and TRBJ2-3; D not resolved. Germline CDR1 is LGHDT and CDR2 is YNNKEL (reference sequence). The CDR3 length is 14 residues. V lost 0 bases and J 2 bases, leaving 6 bases between the germline ends. The CDR3 loop reads CASSQDRVTDTQYF. CDR3 nucleotides: TGTGCCAGCAGCCAAGATCGAGTCACAGATACGCAGTATTTT.

For this clonotype: The junction departs from the called germline gene at one end, perhaps through a read error. The CDR3 loop reads CSARQMNTEVFF. As DNA, the CDR3 is TGCAGCGCCCGTCAGATGAACACTGAAGTTTTCTTT. The gene calls are TRBV29-1 and TRBJ1-1; D gene ambiguous. The germline V gene has CDR1 SQVTM and CDR2 ANQGSEA. The CDR3 runs to 12 residues.

The chain couples TRBV20-1 to TRBJ1-2, with 8 bases aligning to TRBD1. The germline CDR1 and CDR2 sequences are DFQATT and SNEGSKA (reference sequence). Trimming cost V 5 bases and J 4 bases; bases outside gene matches: 6. CDR3 length: 13 residues. CDR3 in amino acids: CSAWTGTGYGYTF. The CDR3 coding sequence is TGCAGTGCTTGGACAGGGACGGGCTATGGCTACACCTTC.

A few counts support this clonotype. J is TRBJ2-7 and V is TRBV7-2; 13 positions agree with TRBD2. Per the germline V gene, CDR1 is SGHTA and CDR2 is FQGNSA. The V gene end was trimmed by 5 bases and the J gene end by 2 bases; junction bases not matched to a gene: 0. The CDR3 is 14 amino acids. CDR3 amino acids: CASSGTSGAYEQYF. In DNA form, the CDR3 reads TGTGCCAGCAGCGGGACTAGCGGGGCCTACGAGCAGTACTTC.

The J gene is TRBJ2-1, the V gene TRBV7-9, with 11 positions matching TRBD2. J was trimmed by 10 bases and V by 5 bases; bases with no gene match: 7. The V gene's germline CDR1 is SEHNR and CDR2 FQNEAQ (reference sequence). The CDR3 loop spans 14 amino acids. CDR3 sequence: CASSLSGGAKEQFF. DNA for the CDR3: TGTGCCAGCAGCCTTAGCGGGGGGGCCAAGGAGCAGTTCTTC.

V usage is TRBV20-1 and J usage is TRBJ1-1; possible D gene TRBD1, 6 bases. The V and J ends lost 3 bases and 0 bases respectively, with 20 bases between them. Germline V lookup: CDR1 DFQATT, CDR2 SNEGSKA (reference sequence). The CDR3 totals 17 residues. The CDR3: CSARSGGRRNMNTEAFF. In DNA, the CDR3 is TGCAGTGCTAGGTCTGGGGGCAGGAGGAACATGAACACTGAAGCTTTCTTT.

This clonotype has only one observation. This rearrangement joins TRBV6-1 to TRBJ2-3; 15 bases are a match to TRBD2. Losses at the gene ends were 6 bases for V and 3 bases for J; bases not matched to a gene: 7. This CDR3 is built from 17 residues. Per the germline V gene, CDR1 is MNHNS and CDR2 is SASEGT. The CDR3 sequence: CASSRGTSGGRTDTQYF. The CDR3, as DNA: TGTGCCAGCAGCCGCGGGACTAGCGGGGGGAGGACAGATACGCAGTATTTT.

The rearrangement uses TRBV7-9 and TRBJ2-3; D is uncertain. The CDR3 length is 15 residues. Germline V CDR1 and CDR2: SEHNR, FQNEAQ (reference sequence). Trimming removed 5 bases from V and 0 bases from J, with 12 bases in between. Here the CDR3 DNA reads TGTGCCAGCAGCATCAACGCTCCTAGCACAGATACGCAGTATTTT. Its protein product is CASSINAPSTDTQYF.

V gene TRBV29-1 combines with J gene TRBJ1-2, with D perhaps matching TRBD1 (5 bases). Germline assignment: CDR1 SQVTM and CDR2 ANQGSEA. V shed 6 bases and J shed 6 bases, with 11 bases lying between them. CDR3 length equals 11 residues. In DNA form, the CDR3 reads TGCAGCGTGCGGGAAGGGGATGGCTACACCTTC. It encodes CSVREGDGYTF.

The gene calls are TRBV19 and TRBJ1-6; D might be TRBD1 (6 bases). Germline V gene sequence: CDR1 LNHDA, CDR2 SQIVND (reference sequence). This CDR3 comprises 12 residues. The germline V and J ends were trimmed by 7 bases and 9 bases, with 10 bases remaining between them. CDR3 bases: TGTGCCAGTAACACAGGGTTTTCACCCCTCCACTTT. It specifies CASNTGFSPLHF.

CDR3 in amino acids: CASSQLAGGQYEQYF. CDR3 nucleotides: TGCGCCAGCAGCCAACTAGCGGGGGGGCAATACGAGCAGTACTTC. The rearrangement links TRBV5-1 to TRBJ2-7; the match to TRBD2 covers 13 bases. Germline lookup yields CDR1 SGHRS and CDR2 YFSETQ. This CDR3 is built from 15 residues. After removal of 4 bases from V and 4 bases from J, the junction contained 5 bases not matched to a gene.

V gene TRBV5-1 combines with J gene TRBJ1-5; 8 bases map to TRBD1. V dropped 4 bases and J dropped 0; count of bases not matched to a gene: 6. This CDR3 contains 16 residues. The germline V gene encodes CDR1 SGHRS and CDR2 YFSETQ. The CDR3 nucleotides are TGCGCCAGCAGCCCAGGGACAGGTGATAGCAATCAGCCCCAGCATTTT. Its protein is CASSPGTGDSNQPQHF.

This chain connects TRBV25-1 to TRBJ1-3, with D maybe TRBD1 (6 bases). V was clipped by 2 bases and J by 1 base, with 12 bases between them. Germline-derived CDR1 and CDR2 are MGHDK and SYGVNS. This CDR3 has 16 amino acids. The CDR3 DNA reads TGTGCCAGCAGTGAAGTTATCGACAGGTCTGGAAACACCATATATTTT. Protein sequence: CASSEVIDRSGNTIYF.

The rearrangement joins TRBV3-1 to TRBJ2-7; D is perhaps TRBD2 (6 bases). Germline V CDR1 and CDR2: LGHDT, YNNKEL (reference sequence). Deletions cut 0 bases from V and 3 bases from J, with 12 bases between. This CDR3 region has 15 residues. CDR3 nucleotide sequence: TGTGCCAGCAGCCAAGAGACCTGGGGAGGCTACGAGCAGTACTTC. Protein: CASSQETWGGYEQYF.

The J gene is TRBJ1-1, the V gene TRBV20-1; TRBD1 is a possible D gene (6 bases). V gave up 5 bases and J gave up 8 bases, with 21 bases separating them. This CDR3 spans 14 amino acids. CDR1 is DFQATT, CDR2 SNEGSKA, per germline (reference sequence). CDR3 in amino acids: CSAGGGPSGQEAFF. CDR3 bases: TGCAGTGCTGGTGGGGGTCCCTCAGGACAGGAAGCTTTCTTT.

V gene TRBV20-1 combines with J gene TRBJ2-3; 11 bases agree with TRBD2. The germline V gene encodes CDR1 DFQATT and CDR2 SNEGSKA (reference sequence). The CDR3 length is 15 residues. V lost 5 bases, J lost 1 base, and 5 bases stayed unmatched. The CDR3 nucleotides read TGCAGTGCTGATCCGGGACTAGCGGGCACAGATACGCAGTATTTT. It codes for CSADPGLAGTDTQYF.

The chain links TRBV5-1 to TRBJ2-5, with D possibly TRBD1 on 5 matching bases. Trimming left V 1 base short and J 8 bases short, with 15 bases between. The germline V gene has CDR1 SGHRS and CDR2 YFSETQ. CDR3 length equals 14 residues. The CDR3 is CASSLYSGWETQYF. The CDR3 region has the DNA TGCGCCAGCAGCTTGTATTCAGGGTGGGAAACCCAGTACTTC. The complete variable domain, with remaining parts taken from reference TRBV5-1 and TRBJ2-5, reads KAGVTQTPRYLIKTRGQQVTLSCSPISGHRSVSWYQQTPGQGLQFLFEYFSETQRNKGNFPGRFSGRQFSNSRSEMNVSTLELGDSALYLCASSLYSGWETQYFGPGTRLLVL.

The chain carries TRBV12-3 or TRBV12-4 and TRBJ2-4, with 8 bases matching TRBD1. J was trimmed by 6 bases and V by 6 bases; bases with no gene match: 4. This CDR3 is 13 amino acids long. The CDR3 nucleotides are TGTGCCAGCAGCAACGGACAGGGAAACATTCAGTACTTC. It encodes CASSNGQGNIQYF.

The chain employs TRBV20-1 and TRBJ1-4; 10 bases align to TRBD1. Germline loops: CDR1 DFQATT, CDR2 SNEGSKA (reference sequence). The V gene end was trimmed by 5 bases and the J gene end by 7 bases; junction bases not matched to a gene: 4. This CDR3 has 13 amino acids. The CDR3 region has the DNA TGCAGTGCTCGACAGGGGGCGCGTGAAAAACTGTTTTTT. This sequence encodes CSARQGAREKLFF.

This chain links TRBV7-9 with TRBJ2-2; the match to TRBD1 covers 9 bases. The CDR3 spans 18 residues. With V trimmed by 2 bases and J by 5 bases, 12 bases remained unmatched. CDR1 is SEHNR and CDR2 is FQNEAQ in the germline V gene (reference sequence). The CDR3 DNA reads as TGTGCCAGCAGCTTAACTCACCGGACAGGGGTCGGAACCGGGGAGCTGTTTTTT. Translation gives CASSLTHRTGVGTGELFF.